The next 32 T cell receptor beta chains were all read from a single sample in a study of CD8 T cells in Susac syndrome. Reverse transcription of about 0.45 to 1 ug RNA was performed with random hexamers. TCRdb called the immunoSEQ multiplex PCR reads again in MiXCR, with one record for every CDR3 protein. Of 200,000 to 250,000 distinct CDR3 sequences listed, around 93% are singletons. The sequencing sample was made of CD4+ T cells from PBMCs. These TCRs come from a human donor with multiple sclerosis.

The chain links TRBV7-9 to TRBJ1-1; D gene ambiguous. The CDR3 runs to 13 residues. V lost 7 bases and J 6 bases, leaving 15 bases between the germline ends. CDR1 and CDR2 (germline): SEHNR, FQNEAQ (reference sequence). CDR3 coding DNA: TGTGCCAGCACCCCAAACCCGGTCGCTGAAGCTTTCTTT. Its protein is CASTPNPVAEAFF. Full variable domain (missing parts from reference TRBV7-9 and TRBJ1-1): DTGVSQNPRHKITKRGQNVTFRCDPISEHNRLYWYRQTLGQGPEFLTYFQNEAQLEKSRLLSDRFSAERPKGSFSTLEIQRTEQGDSAMYLCASTPNPVAEAFFGQGTRLTVV.

The V gene is TRBV7-2, the J gene TRBJ1-1; perhaps TRBD1 as D (5 bases). Trimming pared 3 bases from V and 10 bases from J, leaving 21 bases between. The germline gives CDR1 SGHTA, CDR2 FQGNSA. The CDR3 covers 15 residues. The CDR3 spells CASSFRSPVGLRAFF. The CDR3 DNA reads TGTGCCAGCAGCTTTAGGTCCCCTGTGGGGCTGCGAGCTTTCTTT. The variable domain in full, completed from reference TRBV7-2 and TRBJ1-1, reads GAGVSQSPSNKVTEKGKDVELRCDPISGHTALYWYRQSLGQGLEFLIYFQGNSAPDKSGLPSDRFSAERTGGSVSTLTIQRTQQEDSAVYLCASSFRSPVGLRAFFGQGTRLTVV.

The V gene is TRBV12-3 or TRBV12-4, the J gene TRBJ2-7; D could derive from TRBD1 or TRBD2 (5 bases each). Deletions cut 5 bases from V and 4 bases from J, with 12 bases between. The CDR3 totals 13 residues. Here the CDR3 DNA reads TGTGCCAGCAGTCGGGATGGGGGATACGAGCAGTACGTC. Protein sequence: CASSRDGGYEQYV.

This clonotype was observed once. CDR3 loop: CASSQGGGRGREQYF. The CDR3, as DNA: TGTGCCAGCAGCCAAGGTGGAGGCAGGGGGCGTGAGCAGTACTTC. V usage is TRBV3-1 and J usage is TRBJ2-7; 8 nucleotides line up with TRBD1. The CDR3 loop spans 15 amino acids. J was trimmed by 7 bases and V by 1 base; bases with no gene match: 9. Looked up from germline, CDR1 is LGHDT and CDR2 is YNNKEL (reference sequence).

The rearrangement joins TRBV12-3 or TRBV12-4 to TRBJ2-7, with 8 bases lining up with TRBD1. The CDR3 is 13 residues long. The junction had 5 bases not matched to a gene; V was cut back by 5 bases and J by 5 bases. The CDR3, as DNA: TGTGCCAGCAGTAACGGACAGGGCCACGAGCAGTACTTC. This translates into CASSNGQGHEQYF.

The V call is TRBV5-1, the J call TRBJ1-1, with D possibly TRBD1 on 5 matching bases. V shed 0 bases and J shed 4 bases, with 10 bases lying between them. The CDR3 is 14 amino acids. Germline CDR1 SGHRS, CDR2 YFSETQ. The CDR3 sequence is CASSLEGKITEAFF. In DNA, the CDR3 is TGCGCCAGCAGCTTGGAGGGGAAGATCACTGAAGCTTTCTTT.

The rearrangement uses TRBV24-1 and TRBJ2-3; 15 bases agree with TRBD2. V gave up 3 bases and J gave up 6 bases; unmatched junction bases: 6. The CDR3 contains 17 residues. Germline values: CDR1 KGHDR, CDR2 SFDVKD. CDR3 DNA: TGTGCCACCAGTGATGGTGGACTAGCGGGGGGGTGGGATACGCAGTATTTT. The encoded protein is CATSDGGLAGGWDTQYF.

The chain is built from TRBV12-3 or TRBV12-4 and TRBJ1-1, with D possibly TRBD1 on 6 matching bases. The CDR3 length is 15 residues. The V end lost 3 bases, the J end lost 8 bases, and 19 bases lay between the germline ends. DNA of the CDR3: TGTGCCAGCAGTTTGATGTTAGTCTCGGGGACAGAAGCTTTCTTT. It specifies CASSLMLVSGTEAFF.

J is TRBJ2-5 and V is TRBV20-1, with 8 bases fitting TRBD2. Trimming at V came to 3 bases and at J to 1 base, leaving 16 bases not matched to a gene. The CDR3 consists of 18 residues. Germline V gene lookup returns CDR1 DFQATT and CDR2 SNEGSKA (reference sequence). The CDR3 DNA sequence: TGCAGTGCTAGTCTGGCGGGGGGAAGCTTTCCGGTCCAAGAGACCCAGTACTTC. It specifies CSASLAGGSFPVQETQYF.

The CDR3 DNA reads as TGTGCCAGCACCTTATCGGACGTTGCGAACACCGGGGAGCTGTTTTTT. This sequence encodes CASTLSDVANTGELFF. The V call is TRBV6-1, the J call TRBJ2-2; D is uncertain. Germline V gene lookup returns CDR1 MNHNS and CDR2 SASEGT. Trimming took 7 bases from V and 0 from J, leaving 15 bases between them. CDR3 length: 16 residues.

The chain couples TRBV24-1 to TRBJ2-5; TRBD1 matches at 7 bases. Per germline, CDR1 KGHDR and CDR2 SFDVKD. The J segment lost 5 bases and the V segment lost 9 bases, leaving 5 bases of the junction unmatched. The CDR3 spans 12 residues. The CDR3 DNA reads as TGTGCCACCGAAGGGACAGCCGAGACCCAGTACTTC. Translating it yields CATEGTAETQYF.

This chain connects TRBV19 to TRBJ1-5, with unresolved D. The V gene lost 3 bases and the J gene lost 4 bases, with 10 bases spanning the gap. Germline V gene sequence: CDR1 LNHDA, CDR2 SQIVND (reference sequence). The CDR3 is 14 residues long. The CDR3 is CASSIGPINQPQHF. The CDR3 DNA follows: TGTGCCAGTAGTATCGGGCCGATTAATCAGCCCCAGCATTTT.

V and J are TRBV20-1 and TRBJ2-5; weak D call: TRBD2 (5 bases). Deletions cut 0 bases from V and 4 bases from J, with 21 bases between. Germline CDR1 reads DFQATT; CDR2 reads SNEGSKA (reference sequence). CDR3 length: 17 residues. This chain's CDR3 is CSAREGNSGIQRETQYF. The CDR3 DNA sequence: TGCAGTGCTAGAGAGGGGAATTCGGGGATTCAACGAGAGACCCAGTACTTC.

V usage is TRBV18 and J usage is TRBJ1-5, with D possibly being TRBD1 (5 bases). Germline-derived CDR1 and CDR2 are KGHSH and LQKENI. V dropped 2 bases and J dropped 1 base, with 12 bases sitting between them. The CDR3 contains 16 residues. The CDR3 nucleotides are TGTGCCAGCTCACCAATGGGGACGGTGAGCAATCAGCCCCAGCATTTT. Protein sequence: CASSPMGTVSNQPQHF.

This clonotype occurred once. The V gene is TRBV2, the J gene TRBJ1-2; 7 bases agree with TRBD1. Trimming cost V 3 bases and J 8 bases; bases outside gene matches: 12. Looked up from germline, CDR1 is SNHLY and CDR2 is FYNNEI. The length of the CDR3 is 15 residues. In DNA, the CDR3 is TGTGCCAGCAGTGATCTGGCCCCGACAGGGCAGGGCTACACCTTC. Its protein product is CASSDLAPTGQGYTF.

The chain has TRBV30 and TRBJ1-6, with TRBD1 as a possible D gene (6 bases). The V end lost 2 bases, the J end lost 3 bases, and 8 bases lay between the germline ends. The CDR3 spans 14 residues. Germline V CDR1 and CDR2: GTSNPN, SVGIG (reference sequence). The DNA of the CDR3 is TGTGCCTGGAGTACACAGGGCTATAATTCACCCCTCCACTTT. Its protein product is CAWSTQGYNSPLHF.

V is TRBV20-1 and J is TRBJ2-3; D perhaps matches TRBD2 (5 bases). Trimming removed 5 bases from V and 6 bases from J, with 15 bases in between. The CDR3 has 13 residues. Germline V gene lookup returns CDR1 DFQATT and CDR2 SNEGSKA (reference sequence). CDR3 nucleotides: TGCAGTGCTTGGGCCCTTAGCGTCGATACGCAGTATTTT. This sequence encodes CSAWALSVDTQYF.

V gene TRBV6-5 combines with J gene TRBJ2-5, with TRBD1 matching over 9 bases. Germline V gene sequence: CDR1 MNHEY, CDR2 SVGAGI. The CDR3 spans 14 residues. V was clipped by 6 bases and J by 5 bases; unmatched bases: 7. The CDR3 DNA reads TGTGCCAGCAGGCCCGACAGGGGGGGGGAGACCCAGTACTTC. Translating gives CASRPDRGGETQYF.

Written as DNA, the CDR3 is TGTGCCAGCAGCCCGGGACAGACGAAGGACATTCAGTACTTC. Translating gives CASSPGQTKDIQYF. V usage is TRBV3-1 and J usage is TRBJ2-4, with 7 nucleotides matching TRBD1. The CDR3 has 14 amino acids. The germline V gene has CDR1 LGHDT and CDR2 YNNKEL (reference sequence). With 4 bases clipped from V and 8 bases from J, the junction kept 8 bases outside the gene matches.

The chain links TRBV7-2 to TRBJ1-6, with D possibly being TRBD1 (6 bases). This CDR3 comprises 15 residues. Germline V gene sequence: CDR1 SGHTA, CDR2 FQGNSA. Trimming cost V 5 bases and J 6 bases, with 14 bases left between them. CDR3 DNA sequence: TGTGCCAGCAGCCTGGACAGCAGTCCTAATTCACCCCTCCACTTT. Protein: CASSLDSSPNSPLHF.

This chain connects TRBV20-1 to TRBJ2-7; tentative D call: TRBD2 (6 bases). Germline CDR1 reads DFQATT; CDR2 reads SNEGSKA (reference sequence). Between the trimmed V and J ends, which lost 3 bases and 3 bases, there was a span of 18 bases. This CDR3 has 15 amino acids. The CDR3 sequence is CSASPGGRVFYEQYF. In DNA form, the CDR3 reads TGCAGTGCTAGTCCCGGGGGTCGGGTCTTCTACGAGCAGTACTTC.

This clonotype was counted once. The chain carries TRBV20-1 and TRBJ1-1; 7 nucleotides agree with TRBD1. With 6 bases clipped from V and 2 bases from J, the junction kept 6 bases outside the gene matches. This CDR3 contains 13 residues. CDR1 is DFQATT, CDR2 SNEGSKA, per germline (reference sequence). This CDR3 is CSAPAGGNTEAFF. The CDR3 DNA is TGCAGTGCGCCTGCAGGGGGAAACACTGAAGCTTTCTTT.

The chain uses TRBV3-1 and TRBJ2-4; 7 bases are shared with TRBD2. V dropped 0 bases and J dropped 9; count of bases not matched to a gene: 2. The CDR3 length is 13 residues. The V gene's germline CDR1 is LGHDT and CDR2 YNNKEL (reference sequence). CDR3 bases: TGTGCCAGCAGCCAAGATTGGGAGGGCATTCAGTACTTC. Protein product: CASSQDWEGIQYF.

The chain carries TRBV24-1 and TRBJ1-5; no firm D call. The germline gives CDR1 KGHDR, CDR2 SFDVKD. The germline V and J ends were trimmed by 1 base and 6 bases, with 12 bases remaining between them. The CDR3 contains 15 residues. The CDR3 is CATSDLKGLSQPQHF. The CDR3 coding sequence is TGTGCCACCAGTGATTTAAAGGGCCTCAGTCAGCCCCAGCATTTT.

This chain joins TRBV12-3 or TRBV12-4 and TRBJ2-3; D is perhaps TRBD2 (5 bases). The length of the CDR3 is 12 residues. The ends were cut back, 6 bases at V and 8 bases at J, with 12 bases in the middle. The CDR3 loop reads CASSQTAGTQYF. The CDR3 coding sequence is TGTGCCAGCAGCCAGACTGCGGGTACGCAGTATTTT.

V is TRBV2 and J is TRBJ1-2, with 7 bases lining up with TRBD1. Germline V CDR1 and CDR2: SNHLY, FYNNEI. CDR3 size: 14 residues. V shed 6 bases and J 3 bases; nucleotides not matched to a gene: 7. CDR3 region: CASSGSTGYYGYTF. The CDR3, as DNA: TGTGCCAGCAGCGGTTCGACAGGGTACTATGGCTACACCTTC. The entire variable domain, with the rest obtained from reference TRBV2 and TRBJ1-2, is as follows: EPEVTQTPSHQVTQMGQEVILRCVPISNHLYFYWYRQILGQKVEFLVSFYNNEISEKSEIFDDQFSVERPDGSNFTLKIRSTKLEDSAMYFCASSGSTGYYGYTFGSGTRLTVV.

The gene calls are TRBV20-1 and TRBJ1-1; the D gene is possibly TRBD1 (5 bases). The CDR3 runs to 19 residues. Trimming took off 5 bases at V and 1 base at J, with 29 bases between the two ends. CDR1 DFQATT and CDR2 SNEGSKA come from the germline V gene (reference sequence). The CDR3 DNA follows: TGCAGTGCTCCGACCCCGAATCAGGGCTTCTTTGCGCGGAACACTGAAGCTTTCTTT. Translating it yields CSAPTPNQGFFARNTEAFF.

The chain employs TRBV18 and TRBJ2-7; D may be TRBD1 or TRBD2 (5 bases each). The CDR3 is 13 residues long. Germline lookup yields CDR1 KGHSH and CDR2 LQKENI. The V end was cut by 6 bases, the J end by 6 bases, with 15 bases between. The CDR3, as DNA: TGTGCCAGCTCCGGGGCGGACACTTCCGAGCAGTACTTC. It is translated as CASSGADTSEQYF. The entire variable domain, with the rest obtained from reference TRBV18 and TRBJ2-7, is as follows: NAGVMQNPRHLVRRRGQEARLRCSPMKGHSHVYWYRQLPEEGLKFMVYLQKENIIDESGMPKERFSAEFPKEGPSILRIQQVVRGDSAAYFCASSGADTSEQYFGPGTRLTVT.

The rearrangement uses TRBV6-5 and TRBJ2-5; 7 bases are shared with TRBD2. CDR1 and CDR2 from the germline V gene are MNHEY and SVGAGI. V was clipped by 6 bases and J by 5 bases; unmatched bases: 9. This CDR3 spans 14 amino acids. CDR3 sequence (DNA): TGTGCCAGCAGCCCCCTCCTGGGGGGGGAGACCCAGTACTTC. Translating gives CASSPLLGGETQYF.

The genes are TRBV3-1 and TRBJ2-4; 7 bases fit TRBD1. V lost 4 bases to trimming and J lost 6 bases; unmatched junction nucleotides: 12. The CDR3 extends over 16 amino acids. CDR1 is LGHDT and CDR2 is YNNKEL in the germline V gene (reference sequence). CDR3 nucleotides: TGTGCCAGCAGCCGCTCGGGCAGGGGGATATTAAACATTCAGTACTTC. Its protein is CASSRSGRGILNIQYF.

This chain links TRBV20-1 with TRBJ2-3; D may be TRBD1 (7 bases). V was pared by 3 bases and J by 8 bases, with 12 bases between. Germline lookup yields CDR1 DFQATT and CDR2 SNEGSKA (reference sequence). CDR3 length: 12 residues. The CDR3 DNA follows: TGCAGTGCTAGGGACCAGGGGGGTACGCAGTATTTT. Protein sequence: CSARDQGGTQYF.

This sequence joins TRBV18 and TRBJ1-3; D is undetermined. CDR3 length: 13 amino acids. CDR1 and CDR2 from the germline V gene are KGHSH and LQKENI. Trimming cost V 2 bases and J 11 bases, with 13 bases left between them. The CDR3 nucleotides read TGTGCCAGCTCACCATCTTCACGAAGGGCCATATATTTT. Protein: CASSPSSRRAIYF.